These 30 T cell receptor beta chains originate from one sample sequenced in a study of human T cells and chemical hapten exposure. TCRdb re-analysed the RACE reads in MiXCR, keeping a single row per CDR3 protein. Here the sample spans more than 90,000 distinct CDR3 sequences, roughly 11% being singletons. The time point here: patch test 2, 6 weeks after DPC sensitization. Treatment specified: therapeutic diphenylcyclopropenone sensitization with weekly scalp DPC. This material consisted of whole blood, taken in connection with sensitization to the hapten diphenylcyclopropenone (DPC). The origin of the receptors is a middle-aged woman with alopecia areata. Some clones in this sample may be carry-over from other donors' samples.

This clonotype was observed a few times. This chain links TRBV2 with TRBJ1-5, with D possibly being TRBD1 (5 bases). The V and J ends lost 6 bases and 0 bases respectively, with 9 bases between them. Germline V gene sequence: CDR1 SNHLY, CDR2 FYNNEI. This CDR3 is built from 14 residues. The CDR3 sequence: CASSRGNSNQPQHF. CDR3 nucleotides: TGTGCCAGCAGCCGGGGGAATAGCAATCAGCCCCAGCATTTT.

V is TRBV28 and J is TRBJ2-1, with TRBD1 matching 7 bases. Per germline, CDR1 MDHEN and CDR2 SYDVKM. CDR3 length equals 15 residues. Trimming at V came to 6 bases and at J to 3 bases, leaving 8 bases not matched to a gene. The CDR3 bases are TGTGCCAGCAGAGAGGGACAGCAATTCTACAATGAGCAGTTCTTC. It yields the protein CASREGQQFYNEQFF.

The chain recombines TRBV9 with TRBJ2-7; 7 bases are a match to TRBD1. The V and J ends lost 0 bases and 2 bases, in that order; junction bases with no gene match: 8. This CDR3 has 16 amino acids. In germline, CDR1 is SGDLS, CDR2 YYNGEE. CDR3 DNA: TGTGCCAGCAGCGTAGGGCGACAGGGCCTCCCCTACGAGCAGTACTTC. This encodes CASSVGRQGLPYEQYF.

This clonotype occurred a few times. This chain links TRBV12-3 or TRBV12-4 with TRBJ2-7; 9 bases match TRBD2. With V trimmed by 5 bases and J by 0 bases, 2 bases remained unmatched. There are 14 residues in the CDR3. CDR3 amino acids: CASSPLAGSYEQYF. The CDR3, as DNA: TGTGCCAGCAGTCCACTAGCGGGCTCCTACGAGCAGTACTTC.

In its sample, this clonotype was seen many times. This sequence joins TRBV9 and TRBJ2-5; tentatively, D is TRBD2 (6 bases). CDR3 size: 14 residues. The V and J ends lost 0 bases and 3 bases respectively, with 9 bases between them. Germline CDR1 is SGDLS and CDR2 is YYNGEE. The CDR3 coding sequence is TGTGCCAGCAGCGTAGATGGCGGGGAAGAGACCCAGTACTTC. Its protein is CASSVDGGEETQYF.

This clonotype was picked up many times. The rearrangement uses TRBV6-5 and TRBJ1-3; a possible D gene is TRBD1 (5 bases). CDR1 is MNHEY and CDR2 is SVGAGI in the germline V gene. V lost 2 bases and J 0 bases, leaving 17 bases between the germline ends. The CDR3 is made up of 18 amino acids. CDR3 in amino acids: CASSYLGQGGLSGNTIYF. The CDR3 DNA follows: TGTGCCAGCAGTTACCTCGGCCAGGGTGGACTCTCTGGAAACACCATATATTTT.

This clonotype was seen a single time. Just one base apart from a much larger clone, this may be a read error. This rearrangement joins TRBV12-3 or TRBV12-4 to TRBJ1-1; no clear D. The CDR3 has 14 residues. V shed 5 bases and J shed 1 base, with 11 bases lying between them. The CDR3 loop reads CASSPGRANTEAFF. The CDR3 DNA follows: TGTGCCAGCAGTCCCGGACGGGCGAACACTGAAGCTTTCTTT.

The J gene is TRBJ2-3, the V gene TRBV29-1, with D tentatively TRBD2 (6 bases). Germline V gene sequence: CDR1 SQVTM, CDR2 ANQGSEA. The CDR3 is made up of 14 amino acids. V lost 3 bases, J lost 1 base, and 11 bases lay in between. The CDR3 loop is CSVEVGLRTDTQYF. In DNA form, the CDR3 reads TGCAGCGTTGAGGTGGGACTTCGCACAGATACGCAGTATTTT.

This clonotype was recorded at least ten times. This chain joins TRBV29-1 and TRBJ1-2, with D unresolved. The germline CDR1 and CDR2 sequences are SQVTM and ANQGSEA. The CDR3 is made up of 13 amino acids. Trimming removed 4 bases at V and 0 bases at J, with 9 bases between. The CDR3 region has the DNA TGCAGCGTTGGAGACCCCTCTAACTATGGCTACACCTTC. It yields the protein CSVGDPSNYGYTF.

This chain links TRBV7-9 with TRBJ1-3, with D hard to call. The CDR3 loop spans 14 amino acids. Per germline, CDR1 SEHNR and CDR2 FQNEAQ (reference sequence). Trimming shortened V by 1 base and J by 2 bases, and 6 bases separated the two germline ends. Here the CDR3 DNA reads TGTGCCAGCAGCTTAGGAAGCACTGGAAACACCATATATTTT. Translating gives CASSLGSTGNTIYF.

This rearrangement joins TRBV12-3 or TRBV12-4 to TRBJ1-2; the D is unclear. The CDR3 sequence is 15 residues long. Trimming shortened V by 3 bases and J by 8 bases, and 19 bases separated the two germline ends. The CDR3 DNA is TGTGCCAGCAGTTTGTCGGGCGTCGGCTATGGGGGCTACACCTTC. This sequence encodes CASSLSGVGYGGYTF.

This clonotype was observed a few times. The chain recombines TRBV7-2 with TRBJ2-7; 7 bases match TRBD2. Germline V gene lookup returns CDR1 SGHTA and CDR2 FQGNSA. The trim removed 7 bases at V and 0 bases at J, leaving 12 bases unmatched. CDR3 length: 16 residues. The CDR3 DNA reads as TGTGCCAGCATCGACCGTGGGAGCGGGAACTCCTACGAGCAGTACTTC. Translating it yields CASIDRGSGNSYEQYF.

V usage is TRBV4-3 and J usage is TRBJ2-2; D remains ambiguous. The CDR3 is 13 amino acids. Germline lookup yields CDR1 LGHNA and CDR2 YSLEER. V was trimmed by 3 bases and J by 5 bases, leaving 7 bases between them. In DNA form, the CDR3 reads TGCGCCAGCAGCCAGACCACGACCGGGGAGCTGTTTTTT. This encodes CASSQTTTGELFF.

This clonotype was detected ten times or more. The chain recombines TRBV27 with TRBJ2-3; tentative D call: TRBD2 (5 bases). The V and J ends lost 4 bases and 0 bases respectively, with 11 bases between them. Germline loops: CDR1 MNHEY, CDR2 SMNVEV (reference sequence). CDR3 length: 15 amino acids. CDR3 nucleotides: TGTGCCAGCAGTTCCCCTAGCTTTAGCACAGATACGCAGTATTTT. Amino acids: CASSSPSFSTDTQYF.

V and J are TRBV4-3 and TRBJ1-5, with 7 bases aligning to TRBD1. The V and J ends lost 1 base and 7 bases, in that order; junction bases with no gene match: 7. CDR3 length equals 15 residues. Germline CDR1 reads LGHNA; CDR2 reads YSLEER. The CDR3 sequence is CASSQGGQWGQPQHF. In nucleotides, the CDR3 is TGCGCCAGCAGCCAAGGGGGACAGTGGGGACAGCCCCAGCATTTT.

J is TRBJ2-7 and V is TRBV29-1, with 11 bases identical to TRBD1. Germline values: CDR1 SQVTM, CDR2 ANQGSEA. J lost 7 bases, V lost 7 bases, and 9 bases had no gene match. This CDR3 contains 13 residues. The CDR3 sequence: CSARDRGSGEQYF. The CDR3, as DNA: TGCAGCGCCCGGGACAGGGGGAGTGGGGAGCAGTACTTC.

This clonotype was seen repeatedly, ten times or more. This chain joins TRBV7-2 and TRBJ2-7, with TRBD1 as a possible D gene (6 bases). Germline V CDR1 and CDR2: SGHTA, FQGNSA. The CDR3 consists of 14 residues. Trimming cost V 5 bases and J 0 bases, with 11 bases left between them. The CDR3 DNA sequence: TGTGCCAGCAGCCCTAGGACAGACTCCTACGAGCAGTACTTC. It yields the protein CASSPRTDSYEQYF.

This clonotype was recorded a few times. The V and J genes are TRBV7-3 and TRBJ2-3, with no clear D. The CDR3 totals 13 residues. The V end was cut by 5 bases, the J end by 6 bases, with 12 bases between. CDR1 SGHTA and CDR2 FQGTGA come from the germline V gene. The CDR3 region is CASSLNMRDTQYF. The CDR3 DNA reads as TGTGCCAGCAGCCTGAATATGAGGGATACGCAGTATTTT.

This clonotype occurred many times. This chain links TRBV6-1 with TRBJ1-5; D might be TRBD1 (5 bases). The V end lost 5 bases, the J end lost 6 bases, and 8 bases lay between the germline ends. Germline assignment: CDR1 MNHNS and CDR2 SASEGT. The CDR3 totals 12 residues. CDR3 nucleotide sequence: TGTGCCAGCAGTTTGGACATTCAGCCCCAGCATTTT. The encoded protein is CASSLDIQPQHF.

The table lists this clonotype with a few counts. This chain links TRBV20-1 with TRBJ1-5; 9 bases fit TRBD1. Per germline, CDR1 DFQATT and CDR2 SNEGSKA (reference sequence). CDR3 length: 14 residues. J lost 3 bases, V lost 6 bases, and 6 bases had no gene match. The CDR3 DNA is TGCAGTGCGCCGGGACAGGGTGACAATCAGCCCCAGCATTTT. Translating gives CSAPGQGDNQPQHF.

V gene TRBV20-1 combines with J gene TRBJ2-1; 15 nucleotides line up with TRBD2. Germline assignment: CDR1 DFQATT and CDR2 SNEGSKA (reference sequence). J gave up 10 bases and V 6 bases, and 7 bases lay outside the gene matches. The CDR3 runs to 14 residues. CDR3 sequence reads: CSAPRTSGRAEQFF. The CDR3 DNA reads TGCAGTGCCCCAAGGACTAGCGGGAGGGCCGAGCAGTTCTTC.

Comment on this clonotype: Likely a read error: the CDR3 ends without its conserved phenylalanine or tryptophan. The V and J genes are TRBV7-8 and TRBJ1-6, with D hard to call. This CDR3 is 13 amino acids long. Germline lookup yields CDR1 SGHVS and CDR2 FQNEAQ. V was shortened by 0 bases and J by 10 bases, with 7 bases between the two germline ends. Written as DNA, the CDR3 is TGTGCCAGCAGCTTAGCGCTTTCGTCACCCCTCCACCTT. This encodes CASSLALSSPLHL.

This clonotype has a count of ten or more. The chain recombines TRBV4-3 with TRBJ2-3; 7 bases map to TRBD2. CDR1 and CDR2 (germline): LGHNA, YSLEER. There are 15 residues in the CDR3. With 4 bases clipped from V and 6 bases from J, the junction kept 10 bases outside the gene matches. The CDR3 sequence: CASSPSGPGGDTQYF. For the CDR3, the DNA is TGCGCCAGCAGCCCCTCCGGGCCGGGAGGCGATACGCAGTATTTT.

This clonotype showed up just a few times. V and J are TRBV28 and TRBJ1-5, with D possibly matching TRBD1 (5 bases). V was shortened by 5 bases and J by 6 bases, with 14 bases between the two germline ends. This CDR3 has 14 amino acids. Per the germline V gene, CDR1 is MDHEN and CDR2 is SYDVKM. The DNA for the CDR3 is TGTGCCAGCAGTCTCGCGGGGGGAGCTCAGCCCCAGCATTTT. Translation: CASSLAGGAQPQHF.

This clonotype was seen repeatedly, ten times or more. This sequence joins TRBV10-1 and TRBJ1-6; D perhaps matches TRBD1 (6 bases). V lost 1 base to trimming and J lost 7 bases, with 8 bases between them. Germline V gene sequence: CDR1 WNHNN, CDR2 SYGVQD (reference sequence). The CDR3 loop spans 14 amino acids. The CDR3 DNA reads TGCGCCAGCAGTGAGTTGGGGGCGAATTCACCCCTCCACTTT. Protein: CASSELGANSPLHF.

Details on this clonotype: A much bigger clone sits one base away, suggesting this may be a read error. The conserved phenylalanine or tryptophan is not found at the CDR3 terminus, so this likely reflects a read error. The gene calls are TRBV7-2 and TRBJ2-7; tentatively, D is TRBD1 (5 bases). The CDR3 length is 12 residues. Between the trimmed V and J ends, which lost 4 bases and 3 bases, there was a span of 7 bases. Germline values: CDR1 SGHTA, CDR2 FQGNSA. This CDR3 is CASSSGFYEQYS. In nucleotides, the CDR3 is TGTGCCAGCAGCTCAGGGTTCTACGAGCAGTACTCC.

V gene TRBV4-3 combines with J gene TRBJ1-2; D is undetermined. This CDR3 comprises 15 residues. Trimming took 1 base from V and 6 from J, leaving 15 bases between them. Germline CDR1 LGHNA, CDR2 YSLEER. CDR3 loop: CASSQVLAAYDGYTF. The DNA for the CDR3 is TGCGCCAGCAGCCAAGTTCTGGCGGCGTACGATGGCTACACCTTC.

The sample holds many counts of this clonotype. V gene TRBV10-3 combines with J gene TRBJ2-3; D uncertain. CDR1 is ENHRY, CDR2 SYGVKD, per germline. Trimming stripped 4 bases from V and 3 bases from J, with 8 bases between. This CDR3 contains 13 residues. In DNA form, the CDR3 reads TGTGCCATCAGTGGTGGAACAACAGATACGCAGTATTTT. It is translated as CAISGGTTDTQYF.

There are many counts of this clonotype. The CDR3 spells CASRLSGEGNQPQHF. The CDR3 nucleotides read TGTGCCAGTAGACTATCAGGGGAAGGGAATCAGCCCCAGCATTTT. The chain recombines TRBV19 with TRBJ1-5; D is possibly TRBD1 (6 bases). The germline V and J ends were trimmed by 6 bases and 4 bases, with 16 bases remaining between them. The length of the CDR3 is 15 residues. Germline assignment: CDR1 LNHDA and CDR2 SQIVND (reference sequence).

The chain couples TRBV7-2 to TRBJ2-1; 7 bases map to TRBD2. The CDR3 has 17 amino acids. The V gene end was trimmed by 5 bases and the J gene end by 3 bases; junction bases not matched to a gene: 13. Per the germline V gene, CDR1 is SGHTA and CDR2 is FQGNSA. The CDR3 DNA reads as TGTGCCAGCAGCACAAGCTTAGTGGCGGGGGTCTACAATGAGCAGTTCTTC. Translating gives CASSTSLVAGVYNEQFF.